This T cell receptor beta chain was identified during a study of T cells after yellow fever vaccination. In its sample, this clonotype was seen a few times. Using its own MiXCR run on the 5' RACE reads, TCRdb lists one record per CDR3 protein. The table shows about 340,000 distinct CDR3 sequences, with 12% occurring only once. Germline CDR1 is KGHSH and CDR2 is LQKENI. The CDR3 consists of 14 residues. The junction had 5 bases not matched to a gene; V was cut back by 8 bases and J by 5 bases. The J gene is TRBJ2-4, the V gene TRBV18, with 11 bases aligning to TRBD1. This TCR was recovered from a man aged 18-30 years who received the YFV17D yellow fever vaccine. The sample consisted of CD4+ T cells sorted from PBMCs, taken 15 days after the yellow fever booster vaccination. The CDR3 loop reads CASRTDRGQNIQYF. The DNA of the CDR3 is TGTGCCAGCCGGACGGACAGGGGGCAAAACATTCAGTACTTC.